Here is one T cell receptor beta chain with its context. This clone was observed once. No cognate antigen has been identified for it. No quality values exist for individual bases; no much larger clone is one base distant. The cohort consisted of 666 healthy bone marrow donors. At the time of sampling, all cohort members were nominally healthy, though unrecorded immune exposures were likely present. The donor was CMV seronegative and belonged to the group of roughly 330 seronegative cohort members. Every donor gave a peripheral blood sample, and the peripheral blood mononuclear cells from that sample were used for TCR beta sequencing. Genomic DNA extraction from the blood cell samples was performed with the Qiagen DNeasy Blood Extraction Kit. This sample is drawn from a study of cytomegalovirus exposure and HLA in healthy donors (dated by TCRdb to the late 2010s). Concerning the study at large: According to an earlier analysis of 550 to 750 of the donors, about 180 million T cells yielded 95 million to 140 million unique TCR beta sequences and more than 250 Gb of sequence data. An early release that covered several hundred HLA-typed donors contained approximately 300 gigabases of sequencing data and tens of millions of unique TCR sequences. Among the roughly 400 genotyped donors, 75% to 90% belonged to the genetic ancestry cluster associated with self-reported Caucasian donors. The study aimed to test whether cataloging public T cell receptors could reveal signatures of past pathogen exposure. The study profiled the T cell repertoires of hundreds of subjects by immunosequencing and related them to cytomegalovirus serostatus. Along with the roughly 670-subject first cohort, a separate validation cohort of over a hundred different subjects was used. To predict cytomegalovirus infection status, the study combined high-throughput TCR immunosequencing, statistical association of individual TCRs with disease status, and machine learning. A later analysis re-examined previously published TCR beta repertoires from 610 or so donors and added high-resolution HLA genotyping to investigate patterns of TCR occurrence. In the later analysis, no new phenotypic data were used to find candidate immune exposures; instead, reliance was placed on TCR beta sequences and their occurrence across donors. To decide whether each TCR beta V gene segment behaved as functional or pseudogenic, an earlier analysis of some 600 of the donors relied on high-throughput TCR beta sequencing. Alongside the repertoire data, information on donor age, sex, ethnicity and CMV serostatus was compiled. A later genetic analysis used genome-wide SNP genotypes for about 55% of the 666 donors, treating that subset as a discovery cohort. Every repertoire in the discovery cohort had been generated on one and the same sequencing platform. HLA typing included class I and class II loci at four-digit resolution. The number of typed donors differed by locus: about 620-640 for A, B, C, DRB1 and DQB1; 500 to 550 for DQA1; roughly 600 for DPA1; and some 450 for DPB1. Several DR-DQ haplotypes were treated as single units for association and clustering because of strong linkage in the cohort. Among some 400 genotyped donors of the cohort, an average of approximately 240,000 unique TCR beta nucleotide sequences were sequenced per donor, roughly a sixth of them non-productive. Overall results and qualifications from the work: In a later analysis, HLA-associated TCR beta chains showed more clonal expansion and lower generation probabilities than non-associated chains that were equally common. In a later analysis, 15,000 to 20,000 TCR beta sequences were associated with specific HLA alleles at a false discovery rate of 0.05. This cohort had only TCR beta chains sequenced, and the lack of alpha or paired-chain data limited which features could be detected. Assigning TCR associations to individual alleles was difficult when HLA alleles, especially DR and DQ, strongly co-occurred. The study gave a list of 150 to 200 TCR beta chains associated with cytomegalovirus. It was suggested by the authors that the approach could potentially be generalized to other disease states and immunological phenotypes. HLA typing was unavailable for some donors at each locus, so association tests used only the typed subset. Because counts were too low, roughly 16 rarely observed V segments, including chromosome 9 orphons, were excluded from the earlier analysis of 587 of the donors. A later analysis found that most CMV-associated TCR beta chains appeared HLA-restricted, with HLA associations seemingly driven largely by CMV exposure. Three of the identified cytomegalovirus-associated TCR beta chains were confirmed in vitro to be specific for cytomegalovirus antigens. Most TCR sequences were seen in very few donors, while some public TCRs were found in many individuals. The presence/absence analyses assumed that sequencing depth was roughly uniform across donors, and that assumption may not be true. Some IMGT-functional V segments, including TRBV6-2 and TRBV6-3, could not be distinguished by the 87-base-pair reads and were therefore excluded. A further reported finding was that TCR beta sequences accurately predicted the HLA-A and HLA-B alleles for most subjects in the first cohort. In both the original and validation cohorts, the classifier was reported to diagnose cytomegalovirus status with high specificity and sensitivity. A later analysis reported that several top co-occurrence clusters appeared linked to parvovirus B19, influenza, CMV and Epstein-Barr virus. In a later genetic analysis, a missense DCLRE1C variant was associated with V-gene and J-gene trimming of TCR beta chains, and the association was replicated in an independent cohort. For the cohort, immune exposure information was limited to CMV serostatus. The sequencing pipeline was judged likely to have produced a cluster of highly shared sequence variants as a technical artifact. Correlated functional status among segregating V segments might be attributable to linkage disequilibrium, but an unknown experimental factor could not be ruled out. In an earlier analysis of fewer than 750 of the donors, most TCR beta V segments were observed in productive rearrangements about 90% or about 30% of the time, broadly matching IMGT annotations. In a later genetic analysis, fewer N-insertions in productive TCRs were reported among donors in an Asian-associated ancestry cluster than the roughly 700-donor mean. In a later analysis, the rate of TCR association differed among HLA loci, with DRB1 alleles having the most associated TCRs and HLA-C alleles having the fewest.

CDR1 is given as LNHNV and CDR2 as YYDKDF, both from the germline V gene (reference sequence). The CDR3 contains 16 residues, cysteine and phenylalanine counted. Only the CDR3 DNA stays, 48 bases, in frame from base 1. V is trimmed back by 0 bases and J by 9 bases, and the junction contains 7 bases that no gene match accounts for. Receptors were amplified or captured by the immunoSEQ multiplex PCR assay. For the multiplex PCR, a mixture combining 60 forward primers for TCR Vbeta segments and 13 reverse primers for TCR Jbeta segments was used. Amplification of the CDR3 region of rearranged TCR beta genes was performed with a multiplex PCR assay on genomic DNA. The amplified TCR beta libraries were sequenced on the Illumina HiSeq System as 87-base-pair reads. Regarding the original processing steps: A later analysis tallied 75 million to 85 million unique TCR beta chains across the 666 repertoires, and around 12 million of those chains were shared by two or more donors. A nearest-neighbor algorithm error-corrected the raw reads and collapsed the reads into unique sequences, merging closely related sequences to remove PCR and sequencing errors. To assign V, D and J gene segments, CDR3 sequences were aligned to IMGT reference sequences. For a sequence to be retained, at least a six-nucleotide match to both a V gene segment and a J gene segment was required. A rearrangement counted as productive if the CDR3 had no stop codons and remained in frame with V and J, and every other rearrangement counted as non-productive. CDR3 was defined by IMGT convention, running from the second conserved V-encoded cysteine to the conserved J-encoded phenylalanine. In an earlier analysis of more than 550 of the donors, sequences lacking an unambiguous match to a single V gene segment were excluded. An earlier analysis of some 500 of the donors classified V segments as functional when productive rearrangements were above 56.7% and as segregating when the standard deviation between donors was above 5%. To diagnose cytomegalovirus status from the catalog of TCR beta chain sequences, a statistical classification framework was built. A later analysis assigned V and J genes by comparing TCR nucleotide sequences with IMGT/GENE-DB human TR gene sequences. The TCRdist pipeline was used in a later analysis to assign CDR3 sequences and most-parsimonious VDJ recombination scenarios. In a later analysis, every TCR beta chain was defined by the combination of its CDR3 amino acid sequence and its V-gene family, and reads without a unique V-gene family were dropped. A later analysis removed nearly 600 highly shared, low-generation-probability nucleotide sequences to deal with suspected cross-contamination and a sequencing artifact. In a later analysis, a clonal expansion index for each public chain was calculated from normalized within-repertoire ranks of inferred template counts. A later analysis computed generation probabilities with a VDJ recombination model fitted to out-of-frame rearrangements, and checked the results against IGoR. Hypergeometric tests were used in a later analysis to score TCR-TCR, TCR-HLA and TCR-CMV co-occurrence, with a repertoire-size bias correction applied to the TCR pairs. In a later analysis, false discovery rates were estimated by permuting HLA or CMV assignments 20 times. In a later analysis, co-occurring TCRs were grouped using DBSCAN, and TCRdist sequence similarity was added for clustering within HLA-allele-positive subsets. Repertoires with fewer than 30,000 or more than 120,000 public chains were left out of co-occurrence clustering, as were a handful of repertoires with anomalous nucleotide sharing. The clones in this table, taken by TCRdb from immuneACCESS, are in-frame only. Not every clone is retained; where verified, under half of the shortfall comes from an unresolved V gene, and the cause of the rest is unknown. The DNA was the basis for D and trimming; V, J and clone size are from that table. The sample table records about 180,000 clones; 75% to 90% of these occur just once. Clones ranked in the top ten supply 0.95% to 1.5% of the sample.

The clonotype originates from a boy aged 2 to 10 in good health and CMV-seronegative. This sequence uses TRBV15 and TRBJ2-1; 11 nucleotides in the junction match TRBD2. The sample comprised PBMCs. The nucleotide sequence is given as TGTGCCACCAGCAGAGAAGGAACTAGCGGGAGAACTGAGCAGTTCTTC. Translated, it reads CATSREGTSGRTEQFF.